Listed here is a single TCR beta chain. Its recognized antigen is unknown. No clone much larger than this one lies a single base away; base qualities are absent. V and J are trimmed by 5 bases and 6 bases, and the gene matches miss 6 bases of the junction. For CDR1 and CDR2, the germline V gene lists SGHVS and FQNEAQ. The CDR3 holds 14 amino acids from the cysteine to the phenylalanine. Here the CDR3 DNA is all that survives: 42 bases in frame from base 1. This record comes from a study of OX40 agonist ivuxolimab in advanced cancers. Regarding the study in general: Ivuxolimab, which targeted the costimulatory receptor OX40 (CD134), was an agonistic, fully human IgG2 monoclonal antibody. Prior anti-PD-1, anti-PD-L1 or anti-CTLA-4 therapy was permitted, and checkpoint inhibitors had been received by roughly 40% of dose-escalation patients. Of the roughly 52 patients in dose escalation, some 20 had hepatocellular carcinoma, around 15 had melanoma, 9 had renal cell carcinoma and 9 had head and neck cancer. The point of sequencing TCRbeta in the periphery was to test whether ivuxolimab changed TCR sequence diversity and drove clonal T-cell expansion. Three dose-escalation patients achieved partial responses, one with hepatocellular carcinoma and two with cutaneous melanoma. In the dose-escalation cohort, around 80% of patients were male, and the mean age was approximately 60 years with a range of about 20 to 90. The paper covers the monotherapy dose-escalation part of the phase I ivuxolimab trial, which included N ≈ 50 patients. Intravenous ivuxolimab was administered to patients every 2 weeks at six dose levels: 0.01, 0.1, 0.3, 1.5, 3 and 10 mg/kg. What the work shows at the level of the full study, not this receptor alone: Which antigens the clonally expanded peripheral T cells were specific for was not determined. After ivuxolimab, expanded clones were on average more numerous among CD8+ T cells than among CD4+ T cells. Low levels of normalized T-cell clonal expansion were also shown by some nonresponding patients. At doses of 0.1 to 3.0 mg/kg, clonal expansion of both CD4+ and CD8+ blood T cells was observed from baseline to week 6. In the 0.1-3.0 mg/kg groups, partial responders had among the lowest normalized peripheral clonal expansion, particularly in CD8+ T cells.

Patients with a history of autoimmune disease or receiving systemic immunosuppression were excluded from the trial. Peripheral blood for TCR sequencing was drawn from every dose cohort at baseline, at cycle 4 day 1 and at cycle 7 day 1. Samples came from an open-label, multicenter, first-in-human phase I dose-escalation trial of ivuxolimab. Adults with locally advanced or metastatic melanoma, renal cell carcinoma, hepatocellular carcinoma or head and neck squamous cell carcinoma were enrolled in the trial. Before TCR sequencing, CD4+ T cells and CD8+ T cells from peripheral blood were sorted into separate populations. Genomic DNA was extracted from sorted cells for sequencing of the TCRbeta CDR3 region. The immunoSEQ Assay was used to sequence the TCRbeta CDR3 regions. TCRdb took this table from immuneACCESS and kept in-frame rearrangements with V and J called. Such tables lack part of the clones; where checked against another copy, unresolved V genes explain under half of the gap, and the rest is unexplained. The table for this sample lists under 100,000 clones; nearly 90% of them were counted only once. Of the sample, more than 0.15% falls within the top ten clones.

This sample comprised CD4+ or CD8+ T cells sorted from blood, obtained in a trial of the OX40 agonist ivuxolimab. The clonotype was recovered from an adult with an advanced solid tumor such as melanoma, head and neck, liver or kidney cancer. Recombination connected TRBV7-8 to TRBJ1-5, with 8 junctional bases fitting TRBD1. The nucleotide sequence is TGTGCCAGCAGCCTGCAGGGGGCGGGTCAGCCCCAGCATTTT. Translation gives CASSLQGAGQPQHF.